This T cell receptor (beta chain) came from a study of shared clonotypes between healthy human individuals. Notes on the study in general: Some clonotypes were shared by all four sorted-subset donors, while others were not shared. The non-shared ones had lower generation probabilities than the shared ones.

Every contributor of samples was a Caucasian grown-up residing in Nashville, Tennessee. Concerning this clone: What it binds is unknown.

Sequenced by immunoSEQ multiplex PCR; TCRdb stores in-frame clones only, minus some. Among approximately 2,300,000 clones listed, about nine tenths were seen once. The V end lost 8 bases, the J end lost 8 bases, and 19 bases lay between the germline ends. Germline lookup yields CDR1 MNHEY and CDR2 SVGAGI. The CDR3 runs 14 residues. The rearrangement uses TRBV6-5 and TRBJ2-1; TRBD1 might be the D (5 bases). The clonotype was recovered from a young man in good health. Some clones in this sample may be carry-over from other donors' samples. Sequenced input: naive CD4+ T cells from PBMCs. Subset of the sample: CD45RA+ positively selected. DNA for the CDR3: TGTGCCAGCTCAGTTATTGGTGTAGGGGATGAGCAGTTCTTC. Protein product: CASSVIGVGDEQFF.